The 16 T cell receptor beta chains below were found in one sample sequenced in a study of T cell responses to AZD1222 COVID-19 vaccine. Profiling relied on immunoSEQ multiplex PCR, and the TCRdb table lists in-frame clones only, not all of them. The sample has about 150,000 clones; 93% are singletons. The specimen comprised peripheral blood, sampled on day 0 of AZD1222 vaccination. Source of these receptors: an adult in good health.

The rearrangement joins TRBV5-6 to TRBJ1-2, with a tentative D call TRBD1 (5 bases). Germline V gene sequence: CDR1 SGHDT, CDR2 YYEEEE. The V gene lost 1 base and the J gene lost 8 bases, with 12 bases spanning the gap. The CDR3 is 13 residues long. The CDR3 region is CASSLSQGSGYTF. The DNA for the CDR3 is TGTGCCAGCAGCTTGTCTCAGGGCTCCGGCTACACCTTC.

This sequence joins TRBV6-6 and TRBJ2-3; D not certain. There are 13 residues in the CDR3. Germline V lookup: CDR1 MNHNY, CDR2 SVGAGI (reference sequence). Trimming removed 2 bases at V and 2 bases at J, with 5 bases between. The chain's CDR3 is CASSYEFTDTQYF. The DNA of the CDR3 is TGTGCCAGCAGTTACGAGTTCACAGATACGCAGTATTTT.

V is TRBV10-2 and J is TRBJ1-3, with D tentatively TRBD1 (6 bases). Germline values: CDR1 WSHSY, CDR2 SAAADI. V gave up 5 bases and J gave up 0 bases, with 11 bases separating them. CDR3 size: 15 residues. Written as DNA, the CDR3 is TGCGCCAGCAGTCGGGACACCAACTCTGGAAACACCATATATTTT. It translates to CASSRDTNSGNTIYF.

The CDR3 DNA reads as TGTGCCACCAGTGAAGGAGGGTCCAACACTGAAGCTTTCTTT. Protein sequence: CATSEGGSNTEAFF. The chain employs TRBV24-1 and TRBJ1-1; D uncertain. Germline V gives CDR1 KGHDR, CDR2 SFDVKD. Trimming cost V 4 bases and J 2 bases, with 10 bases left between them. The CDR3 runs to 14 residues.

The V and J genes are TRBV27 and TRBJ2-7, with D possibly TRBD2 on 5 matching bases. The germline V gene encodes CDR1 MNHEY and CDR2 SMNVEV (reference sequence). V was pared by 3 bases and J by 0 bases, with 12 bases between. CDR3 length: 15 residues. The DNA of the CDR3 is TGTGCCAGCAGTTTTAGCGCTGCTGCCTCCTACGAGCAGTACTTC. Its translation: CASSFSAAASYEQYF.

CDR3 in amino acids: CASSLGGRPSTDTQYF. CDR3 sequence (DNA): TGTGCCAGCAGCTTGGGTGGGCGACCGAGCACAGATACGCAGTATTTT. The chain carries TRBV5-4 and TRBJ2-3; D gene ambiguous. The CDR3 extends over 16 amino acids. Germline loops: CDR1 SGHNT, CDR2 YYREEE (reference sequence). V lost 0 bases and J 0 bases, leaving 11 bases between the germline ends.

This clone was recorded only once. The V and J genes are TRBV6-5 and TRBJ1-2; D is possibly TRBD1 (5 bases). Trimming stripped 7 bases from V and 4 bases from J, with 16 bases between. Germline V gives CDR1 MNHEY, CDR2 SVGAGI. The CDR3 runs to 14 residues. CDR3 loop: CASNPGGRGYGYTF. CDR3 bases: TGTGCCAGCAATCCGGGGGGTCGTGGCTATGGCTACACCTTC.

This chain connects TRBV7-9 to TRBJ1-1; D not certain. With 1 base removed from V and 1 base from J, the gap between germline ends came to 7 bases. The CDR3 covers 14 residues. Germline V gives CDR1 SEHNR, CDR2 FQNEAQ (reference sequence). CDR3 sequence: CASSLGTQNTEAFF. The CDR3 DNA reads TGTGCCAGCAGCTTAGGGACTCAGAACACTGAAGCTTTCTTT.

This clone appeared a single time. The CDR3: CASSRDGLYNEQFF. CDR3 DNA sequence: TGTGCCAGCAGTCGGGACGGACTTTACAATGAGCAGTTCTTC. V usage is TRBV6-4 and J usage is TRBJ2-1; D may match TRBD1 or TRBD2 (5 bases each). Deletions cut 5 bases from V and 4 bases from J, with 12 bases between. This CDR3 has 14 amino acids. The V gene's germline CDR1 is MRHNA and CDR2 SNTAGT.

This chain joins TRBV15 and TRBJ2-7; D not certain. V was pared by 0 bases and J by 0 bases, with 9 bases between. The V gene's germline CDR1 is LNHNV and CDR2 YYDKDF (reference sequence). There are 15 residues in the CDR3. The CDR3 here is CATSRDQDASYEQYF. The CDR3 DNA follows: TGTGCCACCAGCAGAGATCAGGATGCCTCCTACGAGCAGTACTTC.

The rearrangement links TRBV5-1 to TRBJ1-6; no reliable D call. The germline V gene has CDR1 SGHRS and CDR2 YFSETQ. The germline V and J ends were trimmed by 0 bases and 2 bases, with 3 bases remaining between them. The CDR3 runs to 14 residues. This chain's CDR3 is CASSLGPYNSPLHF. The CDR3, as DNA: TGCGCCAGCAGCTTGGGCCCCTATAATTCACCCCTCCACTTT.

The chain has TRBV6-5 and TRBJ2-7; possibly TRBD1 for D (6 bases). CDR1 is MNHEY, CDR2 SVGAGI, per germline. This CDR3 has 16 residues. The V and J ends lost 0 bases and 2 bases respectively, with 14 bases between them. The CDR3: CASSYSSGTFAYEQYF. The CDR3, as DNA: TGTGCCAGCAGTTACTCGAGTGGGACATTTGCCTACGAGCAGTACTTC.

This clone was detected once. This chain connects TRBV19 to TRBJ1-1; D might be TRBD1 (5 bases). This CDR3 comprises 14 residues. Germline V CDR1 and CDR2: LNHDA, SQIVND (reference sequence). Trimming left V 5 bases short and J 5 bases short, with 15 bases between. The CDR3 bases are TGTGCCAGTAGTCGGGCAGGGAAGGAGACTGAAGCTTTCTTT. Encoded protein: CASSRAGKETEAFF.

The chain uses TRBV5-1 and TRBJ2-2, with 7 bases lining up with TRBD1. After removal of 3 bases from V and 1 base from J, the junction contained 3 bases not matched to a gene. The V gene's germline CDR1 is SGHRS and CDR2 YFSETQ. The CDR3 loop spans 15 amino acids. The DNA of the CDR3 is TGCGCCAGCAGCTGGACAGGAGGGAACACCGGGGAGCTGTTTTTT. It is translated as CASSWTGGNTGELFF.

This sequence joins TRBV5-1 and TRBJ1-1; 11 bases fit TRBD1. With V trimmed by 4 bases and J by 4 bases, 3 bases remained unmatched. CDR3 length: 14 residues. Germline-derived CDR1 and CDR2 are SGHRS and YFSETQ. The CDR3 sequence: CASSGTGGGTEAFF. CDR3 sequence (DNA): TGCGCCAGCAGCGGGACAGGGGGTGGCACTGAAGCTTTCTTT.

This clone occurred once. V is TRBV3-1 (or the pseudogene TRBV3-2) and J is TRBJ1-4, with TRBD1 matching over 9 bases. This CDR3 contains 14 residues. From germline, CDR1 is LGHDT and CDR2 YNNKEL (reference sequence). Trimming took 2 bases from V and 6 from J; bases not matched to a gene: 1. In DNA form, the CDR3 reads TGTGCCAGCAGCCAACGGGACAGGGATGAAAAACTGTTTTTT. Amino acids: CASSQRDRDEKLFF.